Shown below are 25 T cell receptor beta chains from a single sample sequenced in a study of cytomegalovirus exposure and HLA in healthy donors (dated by TCRdb to 2016 to 2017). Libraries came from the immunoSEQ multiplex PCR assay. For the multiplex PCR, a mixture combining 60 forward primers for TCR Vbeta segments and 13 reverse primers for TCR Jbeta segments was used. What TCRdb holds here is the immuneACCESS table cut down to in-frame rearrangements. Part of the clones is not present; checked against another copy, under half of the missing clones reflect an unresolved V gene, and the others are unexplained. For this sample the table gives 200,000 to 250,000 clones, of which around 89% were detected only once. The ten largest clones represent more than 0.8% of the sample. Input material: PBMCs. These receptors came from a woman aged 18-29 years in good health and CMV-seronegative.

This clone was counted a single time. The chain uses TRBV30 and TRBJ1-2; the D gene is possibly TRBD1 (5 bases). Germline V gene data show CDR1 as GTSNPN and CDR2 as SVGIG (reference sequence). V gave up 3 bases and J gave up 10 bases, with 12 bases separating them. This CDR3 has 11 amino acids. In DNA, the CDR3 is TGTGCCTGGAGGTATGGGGCCTTCTACACCTTC. Residues: CAWRYGAFYTF. Full variable domain (rest looked up from reference TRBV30 and TRBJ1-2): SQTIHQWPATLVQPVGSPLSLECTVEGTSNPNLYWYRQAAGRGLQLLFYSVGIGQISSEVPQNLSASRPQDRQFILSSKKLLLSDSGFYLCAWRYGAFYTFGSGTRLTVV.

J is TRBJ1-1 and V is TRBV19; TRBD1 matches 11 bases. Trimming took 5 bases from V and 12 from J; bases not matched to a gene: 8. The CDR3 covers 13 residues. The germline V gene has CDR1 LNHDA and CDR2 SQIVND (reference sequence). CDR3 residues: CASSFRTGGRTFF. As DNA, the CDR3 is TGTGCCAGTAGTTTCCGGACAGGGGGCAGGACTTTCTTT. Based on the CDR3 plus reference TRBV19 and TRBJ1-1, the full variable domain is DGGITQSPKYLFRKEGQNVTLSCEQNLNHDAMYWYRQDPGQGLRLIYYSQIVNDFQKGDIAEGYSVSREKKESFPLTVTSAQKNPTAFYLCASSFRTGGRTFFGQGTRLTVV.

This sequence joins TRBV2 and TRBJ2-7; 7 bases map to TRBD1. V dropped 7 bases and J dropped 4; count of bases not matched to a gene: 16. This CDR3 is 16 amino acids long. From germline, CDR1 is SNHLY and CDR2 FYNNEI. The CDR3: CASTNGYRQGTYEQYF. The CDR3 nucleotides read TGTGCCAGCACTAACGGGTACCGACAGGGAACTTACGAGCAGTACTTC.

This clone was detected only a few times. This chain joins TRBV11-3 and TRBJ1-1, with 8 bases that match TRBD1. This CDR3 region has 11 residues. CDR1 SGHNT and CDR2 YENEEA come from the germline V gene. Trimming took 8 bases from V and 10 from J; bases not matched to a gene: 6. The CDR3 is CASGQGHLAFF. CDR3 bases: TGTGCCAGCGGACAGGGACATTTAGCTTTCTTT. Supplemented by reference TRBV11-3 and TRBJ1-1, the full variable domain reads EAGVVQSPRYKIIEKKQPVAFWCNPISGHNTLYWYLQNLGQGPELLIRYENEEAVDDSQLPKDRFSAERLKGVDSTLKIQPAELGDSAVYLCASGQGHLAFFGQGTRLTVV.

This chain links TRBV2 with TRBJ1-1, with D hard to call. Germline V CDR1 and CDR2: SNHLY, FYNNEI. The V and J ends lost 6 bases and 1 base respectively, with 15 bases between them. This CDR3 comprises 15 residues. In DNA, the CDR3 is TGTGCCAGCAGACAAGGCGGGTTGCGGAACACTGAAGCTTTCTTT. Translation gives CASRQGGLRNTEAFF.

The chain is built from TRBV25-1 and TRBJ2-7; TRBD1 is a possible D gene (6 bases). Trimming shortened V by 1 base and J by 10 bases, and 14 bases separated the two germline ends. Germline CDR1 MGHDK, CDR2 SYGVNS. This CDR3 spans 13 amino acids. CDR3 nucleotides: TGTGCCAGCAGTGAATCGCGGCGGACAGAACAGTACTTC. The encoded protein is CASSESRRTEQYF.

This clone was seen only a few times. The chain carries TRBV6-5 and TRBJ1-1, with a tentative D call TRBD1 (5 bases). V was cut by 0 bases and J by 1 base, with 9 bases left in between. The CDR3 sequence is 15 residues long. The germline CDR1 and CDR2 sequences are MNHEY and SVGAGI. The CDR3 reads CASSYSTRGNTEAFF. The CDR3 coding sequence is TGTGCCAGCAGTTACTCGACTAGGGGGAACACTGAAGCTTTCTTT.

The V gene is TRBV30, the J gene TRBJ2-5, with D unresolved. The DNA matches TRBJ2-7 better at its end, which makes the J call doubtful. The CDR3 extends over 13 amino acids. Germline V lookup: CDR1 GTSNPN, CDR2 SVGIG (reference sequence). The CDR3 spells CAWSEIRDYEQYF. DNA of the CDR3: TGTGCCTGGAGTGAAATTAGAGACTACGAGCAGTACTTC.

The V and J genes are TRBV18 and TRBJ2-7, with D perhaps TRBD1 (5 bases). The CDR3 length is 16 residues. Germline-derived CDR1 and CDR2 are KGHSH and LQKENI. The V and J ends lost 1 base and 7 bases respectively, with 20 bases between them. CDR3 sequence: CASSPLFGAPKWEQYF. The CDR3 bases are TGTGCCAGCTCACCACTATTTGGGGCCCCTAAATGGGAGCAGTACTTC.

V usage is TRBV7-9 and J usage is TRBJ1-3; a possible D gene is TRBD1 (6 bases). The V end was cut by 5 bases, the J end by 0 bases, with 11 bases between. From germline, CDR1 is SEHNR and CDR2 FQNEAQ (reference sequence). This CDR3 contains 15 residues. CDR3 loop: CASSQTGYSGNTIYF. CDR3 coding DNA: TGTGCCAGCAGCCAGACAGGCTACTCTGGAAACACCATATATTTT.

Turning to this clone: The same CDR3 is also encoded by other DNA sequences in this sample. The V call is TRBV19, the J call TRBJ1-2; no clear D. Trimming left V 5 bases short and J 5 bases short, with 9 bases between. CDR1 and CDR2 (germline): LNHDA, SQIVND (reference sequence). The CDR3 sequence is 12 residues long. The CDR3: CASSLRSYGYTF. CDR3 bases: TGTGCCAGTAGTCTCCGGTCGTATGGCTACACCTTC.

This chain uses TRBV6-6 with TRBJ2-5; D call uncertain. The CDR3 runs 11 residues. V was trimmed by 6 bases and J by 5 bases, leaving 7 bases between them. Germline CDR1 reads MNHNY; CDR2 reads SVGAGI (reference sequence). CDR3 DNA sequence: TGTGCCAGCAGCAACGGGGAGACCCAGTACTTC. Protein sequence: CASSNGETQYF.

The table lists this clone with a count of one. Here the CDR3 reads CASSGTGLARAAEQYF. DNA of the CDR3: TGTGCCAGCAGCGGAACCGGACTAGCGCGAGCCGCCGAGCAGTACTTC. V gene TRBV9 combines with J gene TRBJ2-7; TRBD2 matches 9 bases. With V trimmed by 3 bases and J by 6 bases, 13 bases remained unmatched. The CDR3 has 16 amino acids. The germline V gene has CDR1 SGDLS and CDR2 YYNGEE.

The chain carries TRBV19 and TRBJ1-2; 11 positions agree with TRBD1. The V segment lost 0 bases and the J segment 7 bases; nucleotides outside the gene matches: 4. Germline CDR1 reads LNHDA; CDR2 reads SQIVND (reference sequence). The CDR3 covers 15 residues. DNA of the CDR3: TGTGCCAGTAGTATAGATGGACAGGGGGCGAGTGGCTACACCTTC. This codes for CASSIDGQGASGYTF.

The chain employs TRBV6-1 and TRBJ1-5; 7 positions agree with TRBD1. The J segment lost 4 bases and the V segment lost 4 bases, leaving 1 base of the junction unmatched. The CDR3 has 13 amino acids. CDR1 and CDR2 (germline): MNHNS, SASEGT. CDR3 residues: CASSVGQNQPQHF. The CDR3 DNA sequence: TGTGCCAGCAGTGTGGGACAGAATCAGCCCCAGCATTTT.

The gene calls are TRBV7-8 and TRBJ2-7; tentatively, D is TRBD1 (5 bases). Germline V gene lookup returns CDR1 SGHVS and CDR2 FQNEAQ. V was pared by 2 bases and J by 0 bases, with 8 bases between. The CDR3 spans 14 residues. CDR3 sequence (DNA): TGTGCCAGCAGCTTATGGCAGGGCTCCTACGAGCAGTACTTC. This encodes CASSLWQGSYEQYF. Supplemented by reference TRBV7-8 and TRBJ2-7, the full variable domain reads GAGVSQSPRYKVAKRGQDVALRCDPISGHVSLFWYQQALGQGPEFLTYFQNEAQLDKSGLPSDRFFAERPEGSVSTLKIQRTQQEDSAVYLCASSLWQGSYEQYFGPGTRLTVT.

For the CDR3, the DNA is TGTGCCAGCCACGGGGGGTTAGCCAAAAACATTCAGTACTTC. Its protein product is CASHGGLAKNIQYF. The rearrangement uses TRBV19 and TRBJ2-4; TRBD2 matches at 7 bases. Unmatched junction bases numbered 5, after V lost 9 bases and J lost 0 bases. This CDR3 is 14 amino acids long. Germline V gene sequence: CDR1 LNHDA, CDR2 SQIVND (reference sequence).

This chain links TRBV13 with TRBJ2-7; D is perhaps TRBD2 (5 bases). Deletions cut 3 bases from V and 2 bases from J, with 8 bases between. From germline, CDR1 is PRHDT and CDR2 FYEKMQ (reference sequence). This CDR3 spans 13 amino acids. The CDR3 DNA sequence: TGTGCCAGCAGCTTGGCCGGGGCCTACGAGCAGTACTTC. This codes for CASSLAGAYEQYF.

Note on this clone: The junction departs from the called germline gene at one end, perhaps through a read error. The DNA for the CDR3 is TGTGCCAGCAGCCTAGCCGGGGGGGGACAGGGCTACGAGCAGTACTTC. Translated, it gives CASSLAGGGQGYEQYF. The chain links TRBV7-2 to TRBJ2-7; weak D call: TRBD1 (9 bases). The CDR3 extends over 16 amino acids. CDR1 and CDR2 from the germline V gene are SGHTA and FQGNSA. Full variable domain (outside the CDR3, taken from reference TRBV7-2 and TRBJ2-7): GAGVSQSPSNKVTEKGKDVELRCDPISGHTALYWYRQSLGQGLEFLIYFQGNSAPDKSGLPSDRFSAERTGGSVSTLTIQRTQQEDSAVYLCASSLAGGGQGYEQYFGPGTRLTVT.

The chain is built from TRBV29-1 and TRBJ1-1, with D perhaps matching TRBD1 (5 bases). CDR3 length equals 14 residues. CDR1 is SQVTM and CDR2 is ANQGSEA in the germline V gene. V dropped 2 bases and J dropped 0 bases, with 10 bases sitting between them. CDR3 nucleotide sequence: TGCAGCGTTGAAAACCGGGGGATGAACACTGAAGCTTTCTTT. It is translated as CSVENRGMNTEAFF.

In DNA, the CDR3 is TGTGCCAGCAGCACAATCCTGGCCCGAGGGAATCTTTCCTACGAGCAGTACTTC. This gives the protein CASSTILARGNLSYEQYF. V is TRBV5-6 and J is TRBJ2-7; the D gene is possibly TRBD2 (5 bases). Germline lookup yields CDR1 SGHDT and CDR2 YYEEEE. There are 18 residues in the CDR3. V lost 4 bases to trimming and J lost 1 base, with 24 bases between them.

The V call is TRBV11-2, the J call TRBJ2-3, with D hard to call. The CDR3 spans 13 residues. Germline V lookup: CDR1 SGHAT, CDR2 FQNNGV. The V end lost 4 bases, the J end lost 3 bases, and 8 bases lay between the germline ends. The CDR3: CASSSPLTDTQYF. The CDR3 DNA reads as TGTGCCAGCAGCTCCCCTCTTACAGATACGCAGTATTTT.

This chain joins TRBV5-5 and TRBJ1-4; D uncertain. V lost 0 bases and J lost 7, with 19 bases in between. The CDR3 totals 17 residues. In germline, CDR1 is SGHKS, CDR2 YYEKEE (reference sequence). CDR3 nucleotide sequence: TGTGCCAGCAGCTTGGTACCTCGAGGGAAGATTGGTGAAAAACTGTTTTTT. Its translation is CASSLVPRGKIGEKLFF. The variable domain in full, with the rest retrieved from reference TRBV5-5 and TRBJ1-4, is DAGVTQSPTHLIKTRGQQVTLRCSPISGHKSVSWYQQVLGQGPQFIFQYYEKEERGRGNFPDRFSARQFPNYSSELNVNALLLGDSALYLCASSLVPRGKIGEKLFFGSGTQLSVL.

The chain couples TRBV6-6 to TRBJ2-3; tentative D call: TRBD2 (6 bases). This CDR3 has 14 residues. Between the trimmed V and J ends, which lost 5 bases and 2 bases, there was a span of 11 bases. Germline V gene lookup returns CDR1 MNHNY and CDR2 SVGAGI (reference sequence). DNA for the CDR3: TGTGCCAGCAGTAAACGACTAGACACAGATACGCAGTATTTT. This gives the protein CASSKRLDTDTQYF.

This rearrangement joins TRBV4-3 to TRBJ2-7; 10 bases map to TRBD1. The CDR3 length is 14 residues. CDR1 is LGHNA and CDR2 is YSLEER in the germline V gene. V was pared by 5 bases and J by 3 bases, with 4 bases of the junction left unmatched. The CDR3 is CASSKGQGDYEQYF. The CDR3 DNA reads TGCGCCAGCAGCAAAGGACAGGGGGACTACGAGCAGTACTTC.